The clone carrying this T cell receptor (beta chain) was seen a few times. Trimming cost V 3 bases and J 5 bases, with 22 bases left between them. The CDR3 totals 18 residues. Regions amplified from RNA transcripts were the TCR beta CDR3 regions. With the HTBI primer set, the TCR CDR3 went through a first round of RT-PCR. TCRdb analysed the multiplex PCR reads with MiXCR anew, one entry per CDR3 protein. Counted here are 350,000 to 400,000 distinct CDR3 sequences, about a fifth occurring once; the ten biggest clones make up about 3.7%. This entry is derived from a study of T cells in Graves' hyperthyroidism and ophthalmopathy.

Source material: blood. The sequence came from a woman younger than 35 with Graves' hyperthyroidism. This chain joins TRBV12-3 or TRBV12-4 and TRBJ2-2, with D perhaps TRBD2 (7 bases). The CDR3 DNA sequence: TGTGCCAGCAGTTTTTACGGTTTTTCGGGGGGACATACCGGGGAGCTGTTTTTT. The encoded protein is CASSFYGFSGGHTGELFF.